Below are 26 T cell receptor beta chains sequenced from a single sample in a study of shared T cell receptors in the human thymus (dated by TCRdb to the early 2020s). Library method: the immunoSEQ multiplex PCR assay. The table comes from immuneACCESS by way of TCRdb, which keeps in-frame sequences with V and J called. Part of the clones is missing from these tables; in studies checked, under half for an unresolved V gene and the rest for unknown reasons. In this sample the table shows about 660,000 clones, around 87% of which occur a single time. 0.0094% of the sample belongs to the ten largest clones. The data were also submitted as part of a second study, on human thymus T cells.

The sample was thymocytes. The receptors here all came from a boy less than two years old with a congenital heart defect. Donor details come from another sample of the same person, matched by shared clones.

The CDR3 loop reads CASSSGLAEMKNIQYF. DNA for the CDR3: TGTGCCAGCAGTTCCGGACTAGCGGAGATGAAAAACATTCAGTACTTC. The V call is TRBV27, the J call TRBJ2-4; 10 bases agree with TRBD2. The V and J ends lost 4 bases and 4 bases, in that order; junction bases with no gene match: 7. CDR1 MNHEY and CDR2 SMNVEV come from the germline V gene (reference sequence). The CDR3 has 16 residues.

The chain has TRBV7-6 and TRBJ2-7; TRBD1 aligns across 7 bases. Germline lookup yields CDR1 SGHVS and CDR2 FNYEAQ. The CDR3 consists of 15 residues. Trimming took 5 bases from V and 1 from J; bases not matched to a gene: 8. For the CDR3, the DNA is TGTGCCAGCAGCCCTACAGGGGAATATTCCTACGAGCAGTACTTC. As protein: CASSPTGEYSYEQYF.

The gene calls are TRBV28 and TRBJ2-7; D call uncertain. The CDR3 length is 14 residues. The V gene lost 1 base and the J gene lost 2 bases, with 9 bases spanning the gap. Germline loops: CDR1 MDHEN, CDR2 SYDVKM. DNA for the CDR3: TGTGCCAGCAGTTTATTAATAACAGCCTACGAGCAGTACTTC. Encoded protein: CASSLLITAYEQYF. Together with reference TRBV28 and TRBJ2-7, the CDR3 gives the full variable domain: DVKVTQSSRYLVKRTGEKVFLECVQDMDHENMFWYRQDPGLGLRLIYFSYDVKMKEKGDIPEGYSVSREKKERFSLILESASTNQTSMYLCASSLLITAYEQYFGPGTRLTVT.

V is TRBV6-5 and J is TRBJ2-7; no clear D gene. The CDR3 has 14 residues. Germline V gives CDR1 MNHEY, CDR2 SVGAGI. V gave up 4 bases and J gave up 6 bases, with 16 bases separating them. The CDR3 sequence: CASSLRKQQTEQYF. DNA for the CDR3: TGTGCCAGCAGTTTAAGGAAACAGCAAACCGAGCAGTACTTC.

The CDR3 reads CASSLRGLAGESSTDTQYF. The CDR3 DNA follows: TGTGCCAGCAGTTTACGAGGACTAGCGGGGGAGAGTAGCACAGATACGCAGTATTTT. This chain links TRBV27 with TRBJ2-3; the match to TRBD2 covers 13 bases. The CDR3 contains 19 residues. Trimming took 2 bases from V and 0 from J; bases not matched to a gene: 8. The germline gives CDR1 MNHEY, CDR2 SMNVEV (reference sequence).

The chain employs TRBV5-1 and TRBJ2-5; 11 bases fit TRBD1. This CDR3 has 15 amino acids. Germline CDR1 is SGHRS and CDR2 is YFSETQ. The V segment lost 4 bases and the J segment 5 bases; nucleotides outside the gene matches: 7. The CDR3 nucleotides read TGCGCCAGCAGCCTACCGGGACAGGGGGAGGAGACCCAGTACTTC. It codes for CASSLPGQGEETQYF.

The CDR3 nucleotides are TGCGCCAGCAGCCCCGGACTAGCGGGGGCCCCCCAAGAGACCCAGTACTTC. As protein: CASSPGLAGAPQETQYF. The J gene is TRBJ2-5, the V gene TRBV5-1; the match to TRBD2 covers 13 bases. Trimming at V came to 4 bases and at J to 1 base, leaving 7 bases not matched to a gene. The CDR3 runs to 17 residues. Germline V gene lookup returns CDR1 SGHRS and CDR2 YFSETQ.

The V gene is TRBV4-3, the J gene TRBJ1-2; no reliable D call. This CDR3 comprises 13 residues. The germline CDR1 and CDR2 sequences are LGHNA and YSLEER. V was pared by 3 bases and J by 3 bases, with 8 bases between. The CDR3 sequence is CASSHGVDYGYTF. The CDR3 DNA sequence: TGCGCCAGCAGCCACGGGGTAGACTATGGCTACACCTTC.

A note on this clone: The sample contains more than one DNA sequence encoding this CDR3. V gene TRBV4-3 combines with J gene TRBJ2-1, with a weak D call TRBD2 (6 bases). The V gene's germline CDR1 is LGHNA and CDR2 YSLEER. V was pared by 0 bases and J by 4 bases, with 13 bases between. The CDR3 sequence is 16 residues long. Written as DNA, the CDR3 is TGCGCCAGCAGCCAAGATCGGGCCGGGAGATACAATGAGCAGTTCTTC. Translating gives CASSQDRAGRYNEQFF.

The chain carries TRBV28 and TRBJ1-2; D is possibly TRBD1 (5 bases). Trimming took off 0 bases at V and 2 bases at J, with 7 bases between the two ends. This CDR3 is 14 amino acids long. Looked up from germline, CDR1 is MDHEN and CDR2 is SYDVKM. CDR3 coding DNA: TGTGCCAGCAGTTTATGGGGGGGAAACTATGGCTACACCTTC. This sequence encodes CASSLWGGNYGYTF.

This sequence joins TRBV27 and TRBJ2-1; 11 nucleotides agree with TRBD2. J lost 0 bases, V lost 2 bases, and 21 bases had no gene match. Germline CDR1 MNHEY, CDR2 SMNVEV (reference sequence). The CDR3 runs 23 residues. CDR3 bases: TGTGCCAGCAGTTTAGCGGACGCAAACGGGACTAGCGGACCCCCGAGCTCCTACAATGAGCAGTTCTTC. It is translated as CASSLADANGTSGPPSSYNEQFF.

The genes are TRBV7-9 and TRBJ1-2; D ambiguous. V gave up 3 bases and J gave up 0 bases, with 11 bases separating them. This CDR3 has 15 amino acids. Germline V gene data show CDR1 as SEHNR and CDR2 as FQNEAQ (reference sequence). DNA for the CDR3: TGTGCCAGCAGCTTGATGAGGGCCGCTAACTATGGCTACACCTTC. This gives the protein CASSLMRAANYGYTF.

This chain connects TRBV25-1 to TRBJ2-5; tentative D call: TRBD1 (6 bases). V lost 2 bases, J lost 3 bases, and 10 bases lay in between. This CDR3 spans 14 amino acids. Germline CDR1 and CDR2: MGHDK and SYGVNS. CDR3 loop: CASSELGGKETQYF. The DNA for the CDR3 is TGTGCCAGCAGTGAACTTGGGGGCAAAGAGACCCAGTACTTC.

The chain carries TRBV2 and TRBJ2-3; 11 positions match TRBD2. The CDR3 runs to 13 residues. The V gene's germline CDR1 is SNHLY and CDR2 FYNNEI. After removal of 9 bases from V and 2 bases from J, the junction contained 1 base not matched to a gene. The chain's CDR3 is CARTSGATDTQYF. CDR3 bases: TGTGCCAGGACTAGCGGGGCCACAGATACGCAGTATTTT. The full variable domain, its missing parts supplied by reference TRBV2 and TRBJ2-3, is EPEVTQTPSHQVTQMGQEVILRCVPISNHLYFYWYRQILGQKVEFLVSFYNNEISEKSEIFDDQFSVERPDGSNFTLKIRSTKLEDSAMYFCARTSGATDTQYFGPGTRLTVL.

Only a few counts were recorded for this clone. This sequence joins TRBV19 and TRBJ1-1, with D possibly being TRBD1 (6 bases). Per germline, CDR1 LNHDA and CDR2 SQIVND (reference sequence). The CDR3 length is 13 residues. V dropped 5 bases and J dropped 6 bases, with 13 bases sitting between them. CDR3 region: CASSPKSGAEAFF. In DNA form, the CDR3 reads TGTGCCAGTAGTCCAAAGTCAGGGGCTGAAGCTTTCTTT.

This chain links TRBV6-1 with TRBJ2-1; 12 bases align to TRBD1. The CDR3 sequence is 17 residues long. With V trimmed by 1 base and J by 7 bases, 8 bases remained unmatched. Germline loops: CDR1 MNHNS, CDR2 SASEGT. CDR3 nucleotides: TGTGCCAGCAGTGAAGTGGCCGGGACAGGGGGCTTTAATGAGCAGTTCTTC. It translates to CASSEVAGTGGFNEQFF.

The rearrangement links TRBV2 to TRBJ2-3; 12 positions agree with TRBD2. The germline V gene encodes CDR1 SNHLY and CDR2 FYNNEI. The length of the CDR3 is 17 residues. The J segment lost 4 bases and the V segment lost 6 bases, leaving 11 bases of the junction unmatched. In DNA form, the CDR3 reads TGTGCCAGCAGGGCGACTAGCGGGAGATACCACGCAGATACGCAGTATTTT. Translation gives CASRATSGRYHADTQYF.

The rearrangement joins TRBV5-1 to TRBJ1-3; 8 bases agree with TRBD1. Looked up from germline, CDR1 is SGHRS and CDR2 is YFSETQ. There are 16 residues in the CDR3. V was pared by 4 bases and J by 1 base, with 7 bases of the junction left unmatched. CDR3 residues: CASSPTGVRSGNTIYF. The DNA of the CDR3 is TGCGCCAGCAGCCCGACAGGGGTTCGGTCTGGAAACACCATATATTTT.

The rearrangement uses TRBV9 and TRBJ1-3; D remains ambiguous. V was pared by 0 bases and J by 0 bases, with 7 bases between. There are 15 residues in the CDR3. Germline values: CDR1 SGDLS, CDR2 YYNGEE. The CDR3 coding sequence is TGTGCCAGCAGCGTAGAGCAAATCTCTGGAAACACCATATATTTT. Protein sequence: CASSVEQISGNTIYF.

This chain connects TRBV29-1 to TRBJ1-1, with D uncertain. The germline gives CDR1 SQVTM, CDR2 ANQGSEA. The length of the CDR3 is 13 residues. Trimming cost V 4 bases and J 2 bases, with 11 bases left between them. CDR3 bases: TGCAGCGTTGGCAGGCCGAAAAACACTGAAGCTTTCTTT. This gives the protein CSVGRPKNTEAFF. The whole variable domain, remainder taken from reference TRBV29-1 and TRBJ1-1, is SAVISQKPSRDICQRGTSLTIQCQVDSQVTMMFWYRQQPGQSLTLIATANQGSEATYESGFVIDKFPISRPNLTFSTLTVSNMSPEDSSIYLCSVGRPKNTEAFFGQGTRLTVV.

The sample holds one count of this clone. CDR3 loop: CASRVAYVAKNIQYF. The CDR3, as DNA: TGTGCCAGCAGGGTTGCGTATGTAGCCAAAAACATTCAGTACTTC. The chain uses TRBV27 and TRBJ2-4; D is uncertain. The CDR3 sequence is 15 residues long. The germline CDR1 and CDR2 sequences are MNHEY and SMNVEV (reference sequence). Trimming took 6 bases from V and 0 from J, leaving 12 bases between them.

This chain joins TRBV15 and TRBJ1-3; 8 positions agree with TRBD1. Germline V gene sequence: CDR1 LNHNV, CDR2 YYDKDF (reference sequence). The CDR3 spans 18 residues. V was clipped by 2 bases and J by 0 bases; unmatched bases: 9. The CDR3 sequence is CATSRPDRGFSSGNTIYF. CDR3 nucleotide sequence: TGTGCCACCAGCAGACCCGACAGGGGCTTTAGCTCTGGAAACACCATATATTTT.

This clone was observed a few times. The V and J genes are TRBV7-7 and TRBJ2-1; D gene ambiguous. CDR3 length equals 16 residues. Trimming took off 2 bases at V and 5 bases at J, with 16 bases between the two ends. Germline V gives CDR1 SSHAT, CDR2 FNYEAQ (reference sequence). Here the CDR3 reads CASSLFFARSDNEQFF. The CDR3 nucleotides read TGTGCCAGCAGCTTATTCTTCGCTAGGAGTGACAATGAGCAGTTCTTC. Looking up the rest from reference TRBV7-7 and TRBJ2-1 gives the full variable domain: GAGVSQSPRYKVTKRGQDVTLRCDPISSHATLYWYQQALGQGPEFLTYFNYEAQPDKSGLPSDRFSAERPEGSISTLTIQRTEQRDSAMYRCASSLFFARSDNEQFFGPGTRLTVL.

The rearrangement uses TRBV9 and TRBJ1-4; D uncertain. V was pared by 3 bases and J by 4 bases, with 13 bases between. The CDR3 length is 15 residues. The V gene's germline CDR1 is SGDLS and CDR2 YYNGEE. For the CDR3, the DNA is TGTGCCAGCAGCGGCGGTTCAGAGGTTAATGAAAAACTGTTTTTT. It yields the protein CASSGGSEVNEKLFF.

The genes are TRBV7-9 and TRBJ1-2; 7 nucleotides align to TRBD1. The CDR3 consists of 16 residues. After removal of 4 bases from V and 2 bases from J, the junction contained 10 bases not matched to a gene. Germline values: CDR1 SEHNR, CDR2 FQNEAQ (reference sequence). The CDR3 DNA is TGTGCCAGCAGCTCCACATACAAGGGACAGAACTATGGCTACACCTTC. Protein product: CASSSTYKGQNYGYTF.

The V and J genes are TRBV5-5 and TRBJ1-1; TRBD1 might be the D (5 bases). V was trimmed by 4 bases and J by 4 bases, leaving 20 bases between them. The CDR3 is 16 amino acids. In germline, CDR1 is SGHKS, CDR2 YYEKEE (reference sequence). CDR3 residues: CASSGGSGLFCTEAFF. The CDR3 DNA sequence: TGTGCCAGCAGCGGGGGGTCAGGGTTATTTTGCACTGAAGCTTTCTTT.